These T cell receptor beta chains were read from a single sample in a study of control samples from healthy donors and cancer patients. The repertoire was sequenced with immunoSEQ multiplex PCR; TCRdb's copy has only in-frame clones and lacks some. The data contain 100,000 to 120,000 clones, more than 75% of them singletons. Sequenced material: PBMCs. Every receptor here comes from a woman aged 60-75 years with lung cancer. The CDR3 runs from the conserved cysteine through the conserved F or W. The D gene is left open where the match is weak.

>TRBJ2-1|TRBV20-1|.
CSAYRDREQFF
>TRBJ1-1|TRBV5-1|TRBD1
CASTLQGGGINTEAFF
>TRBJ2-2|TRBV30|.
CAWSRGRNTGELFF
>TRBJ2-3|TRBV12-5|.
CATGKLNTDTQYF
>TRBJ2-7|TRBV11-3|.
CASSLETDSYEQYF
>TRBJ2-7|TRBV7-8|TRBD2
CASSLGLAGVTEQYF
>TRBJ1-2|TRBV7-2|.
CASSLQEVTTYGYTF
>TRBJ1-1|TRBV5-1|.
CASSGQTYTEAFF
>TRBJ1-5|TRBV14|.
CASSQSGKDQPQHF
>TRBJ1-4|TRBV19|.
CASQVGQTYNEKLFF
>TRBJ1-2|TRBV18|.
CASSPGASANYGYTF
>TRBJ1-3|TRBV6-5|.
CASSSPGGATGNTIYF
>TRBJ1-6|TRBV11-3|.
CASSLGGNSPLHF
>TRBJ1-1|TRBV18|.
CASSPGAGQAFF
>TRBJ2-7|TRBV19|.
CASRSAEQSYEQYF
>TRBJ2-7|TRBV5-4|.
CASSLMGASYEQYF
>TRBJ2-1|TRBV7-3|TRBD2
CASSLSGGSYNEQFF
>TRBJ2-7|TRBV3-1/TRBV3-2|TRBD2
CASSQFTSGKYEQYF
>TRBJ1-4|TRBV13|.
CASSLRQEKLFF
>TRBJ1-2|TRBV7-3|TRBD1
CASSPDRALGGYTF
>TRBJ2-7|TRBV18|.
CASLKGGEDYEQYF
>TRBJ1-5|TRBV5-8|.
CASSLGGGGQPQHF
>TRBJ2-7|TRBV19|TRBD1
CASSMTGGFNEQYF
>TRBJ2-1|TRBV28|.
CAIKVMGSYNEQFF
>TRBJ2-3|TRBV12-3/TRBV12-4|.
CASNSRTDTQYF
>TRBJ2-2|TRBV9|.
CASSVEGWVTGELFF
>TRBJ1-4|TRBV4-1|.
CASSQPLREGRLFF
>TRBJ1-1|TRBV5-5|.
CASSFRQVNTEAFF
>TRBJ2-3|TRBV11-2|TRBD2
CASSLVAGGTDTQYF
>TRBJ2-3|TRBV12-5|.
CASGLPSTDTQYF
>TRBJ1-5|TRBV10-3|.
CAISSPGQVNQPQHF
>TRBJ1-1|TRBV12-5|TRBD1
CASGFSLGSGGSDTEAFF
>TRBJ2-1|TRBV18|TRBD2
CASSQFTGTTDNEQFF
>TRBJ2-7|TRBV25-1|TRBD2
CASSETGTTSLLSYEQYF
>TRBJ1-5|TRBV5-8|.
CASTPGTIWGQPQHF
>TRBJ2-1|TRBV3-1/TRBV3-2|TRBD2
CASSLPGTSYEQFF
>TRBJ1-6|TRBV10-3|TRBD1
CASTAGGSPLHF
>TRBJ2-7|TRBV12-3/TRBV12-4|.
CASSRSSYEQYF
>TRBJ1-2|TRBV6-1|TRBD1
CASSPGGGIYGYTF
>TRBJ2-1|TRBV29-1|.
CSVEASKVYEQFF
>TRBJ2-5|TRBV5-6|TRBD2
CASSSGGTQYF
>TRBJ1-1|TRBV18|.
CASSLAPPNTEAFF
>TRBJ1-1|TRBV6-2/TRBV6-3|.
CASSFSGRGTEAFF
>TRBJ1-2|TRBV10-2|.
CASEMGQGYGYTF
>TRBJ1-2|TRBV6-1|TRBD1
CASSEGWIGTGGYYGYTF
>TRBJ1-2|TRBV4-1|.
CASSQDGGGGQGYTF
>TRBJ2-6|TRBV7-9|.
CASSLGGTRLFSGANVLTF
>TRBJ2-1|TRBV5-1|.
CASSLTGRLSYNGQFF
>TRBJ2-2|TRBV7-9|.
CASSFIAAGELFF
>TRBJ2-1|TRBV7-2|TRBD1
CASSKGTGSSYNEQFF
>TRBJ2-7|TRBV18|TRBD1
CASSPVGTGISEQYF